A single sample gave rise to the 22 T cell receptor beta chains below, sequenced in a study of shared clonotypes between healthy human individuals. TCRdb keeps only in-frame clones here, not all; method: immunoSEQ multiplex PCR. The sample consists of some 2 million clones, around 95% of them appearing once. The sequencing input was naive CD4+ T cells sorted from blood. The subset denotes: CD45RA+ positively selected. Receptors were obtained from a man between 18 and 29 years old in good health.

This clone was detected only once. The CDR3 sequence: CAWSELSRFRENYGYTF. The CDR3 DNA reads TGTGCCTGGAGTGAACTAAGCCGGTTCAGGGAGAACTATGGCTACACCTTC. This chain joins TRBV30 and TRBJ1-2, with TRBD1 as a possible D gene (5 bases). The CDR3 consists of 17 residues. Trimming took 1 base from V and 2 from J, leaving 20 bases between them. Germline V lookup: CDR1 GTSNPN, CDR2 SVGIG (reference sequence).

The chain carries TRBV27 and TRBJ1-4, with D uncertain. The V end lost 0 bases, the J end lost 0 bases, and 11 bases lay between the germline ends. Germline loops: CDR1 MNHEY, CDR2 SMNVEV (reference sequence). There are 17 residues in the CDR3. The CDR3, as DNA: TGTGCCAGCAGTTTATCGAGGTCCCCTGCAACTAATGAAAAACTGTTTTTT. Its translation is CASSLSRSPATNEKLFF. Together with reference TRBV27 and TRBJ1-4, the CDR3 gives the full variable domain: EAQVTQNPRYLITVTGKKLTVTCSQNMNHEYMSWYRQDPGLGLRQIYYSMNVEVTDKGDVPEGYKVSRKEKRNFPLILESPSPNQTSLYFCASSLSRSPATNEKLFFGSGTQLSVL.

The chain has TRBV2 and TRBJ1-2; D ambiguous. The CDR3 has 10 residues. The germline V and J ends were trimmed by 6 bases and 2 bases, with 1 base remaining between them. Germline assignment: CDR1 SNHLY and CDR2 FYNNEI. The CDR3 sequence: CASSNYGYTF. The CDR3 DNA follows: TGTGCCAGCAGCAACTATGGCTACACCTTC. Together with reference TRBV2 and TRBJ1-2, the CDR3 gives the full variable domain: EPEVTQTPSHQVTQMGQEVILRCVPISNHLYFYWYRQILGQKVEFLVSFYNNEISEKSEIFDDQFSVERPDGSNFTLKIRSTKLEDSAMYFCASSNYGYTFGSGTRLTVV.

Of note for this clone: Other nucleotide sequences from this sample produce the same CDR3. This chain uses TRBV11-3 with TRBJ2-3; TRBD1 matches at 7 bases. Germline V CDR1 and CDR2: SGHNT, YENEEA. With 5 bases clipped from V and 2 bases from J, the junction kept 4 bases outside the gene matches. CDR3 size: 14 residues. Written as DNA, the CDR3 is TGTGCCAGCAGCCTACAGGGGTACACAGATACGCAGTATTTT. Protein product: CASSLQGYTDTQYF. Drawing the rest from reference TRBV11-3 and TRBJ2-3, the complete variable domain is EAGVVQSPRYKIIEKKQPVAFWCNPISGHNTLYWYLQNLGQGPELLIRYENEEAVDDSQLPKDRFSAERLKGVDSTLKIQPAELGDSAVYLCASSLQGYTDTQYFGPGTRLTVL.

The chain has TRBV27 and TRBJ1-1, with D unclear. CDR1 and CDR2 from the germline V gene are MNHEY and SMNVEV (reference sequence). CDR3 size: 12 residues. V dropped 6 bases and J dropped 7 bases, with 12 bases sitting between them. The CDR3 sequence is CASRDPRSEAFF. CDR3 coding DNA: TGTGCCAGCAGGGACCCAAGGAGTGAAGCTTTCTTT.

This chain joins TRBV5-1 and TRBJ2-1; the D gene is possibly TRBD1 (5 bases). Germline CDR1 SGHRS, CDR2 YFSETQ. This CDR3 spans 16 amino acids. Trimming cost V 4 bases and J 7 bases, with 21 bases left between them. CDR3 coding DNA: TGCGCCAGCAGCCCAAACGCAGGAATCCAGGGTAATGAGCAGTTCTTC. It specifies CASSPNAGIQGNEQFF.

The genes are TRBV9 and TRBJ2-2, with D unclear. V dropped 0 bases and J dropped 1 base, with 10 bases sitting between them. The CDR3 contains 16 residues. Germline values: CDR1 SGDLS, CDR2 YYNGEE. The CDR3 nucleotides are TGTGCCAGCAGCGTAGAGGTTACCCAGAACACCGGGGAGCTGTTTTTT. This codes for CASSVEVTQNTGELFF.

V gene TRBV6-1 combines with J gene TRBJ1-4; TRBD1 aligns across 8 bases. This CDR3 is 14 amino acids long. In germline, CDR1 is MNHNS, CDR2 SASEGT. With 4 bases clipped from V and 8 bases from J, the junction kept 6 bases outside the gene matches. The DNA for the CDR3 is TGTGCCAGCAGTGTCAGGGGGCTTGGAGAAAAACTGTTTTTT. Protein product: CASSVRGLGEKLFF.

CDR3 sequence (DNA): TGCGCCAGCAGCCCCGTCCCGGCAGGGAGCACTGAAGCTTTCTTT. It is translated as CASSPVPAGSTEAFF. This sequence joins TRBV5-1 and TRBJ1-1; the D gene is possibly TRBD1 (5 bases). V lost 4 bases, J lost 4 bases, and 17 bases lay in between. This CDR3 contains 15 residues. CDR1 and CDR2 (germline): SGHRS, YFSETQ.

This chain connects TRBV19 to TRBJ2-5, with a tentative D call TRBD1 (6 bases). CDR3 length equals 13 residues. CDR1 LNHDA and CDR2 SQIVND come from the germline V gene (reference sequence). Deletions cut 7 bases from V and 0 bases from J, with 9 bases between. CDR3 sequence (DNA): TGTGCCAGTAATAAGGGGGACCAAGAGACCCAGTACTTC. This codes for CASNKGDQETQYF.

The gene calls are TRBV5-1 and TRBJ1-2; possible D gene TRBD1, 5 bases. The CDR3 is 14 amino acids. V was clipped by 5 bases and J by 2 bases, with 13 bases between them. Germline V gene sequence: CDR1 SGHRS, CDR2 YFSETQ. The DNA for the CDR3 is TGCGCCAGCAGTCAGGACGGGGGGAACTATGGCTACACCTTC. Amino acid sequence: CASSQDGGNYGYTF.

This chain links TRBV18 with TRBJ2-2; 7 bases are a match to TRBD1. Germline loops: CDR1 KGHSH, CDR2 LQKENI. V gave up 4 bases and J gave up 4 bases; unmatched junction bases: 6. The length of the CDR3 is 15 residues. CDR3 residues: CASSRPGQATGELFF. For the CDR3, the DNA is TGTGCCAGCTCACGCCCCGGACAGGCCACCGGGGAGCTGTTTTTT.

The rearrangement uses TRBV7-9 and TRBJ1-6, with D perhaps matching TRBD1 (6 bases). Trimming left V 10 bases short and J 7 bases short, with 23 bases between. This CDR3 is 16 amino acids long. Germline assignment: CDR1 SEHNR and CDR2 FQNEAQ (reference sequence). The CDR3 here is CATIKYYGGRNSPLHF. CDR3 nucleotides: TGTGCCACAATTAAGTATTACGGGGGCCGGAATTCACCCCTCCACTTT.

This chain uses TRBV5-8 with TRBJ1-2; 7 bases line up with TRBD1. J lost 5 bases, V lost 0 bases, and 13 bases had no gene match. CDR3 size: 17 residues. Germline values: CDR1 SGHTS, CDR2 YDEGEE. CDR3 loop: CASSLAMGQLGSYGYTF. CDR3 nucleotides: TGTGCCAGCAGCTTGGCCATGGGACAGCTGGGTTCATATGGCTACACCTTC.

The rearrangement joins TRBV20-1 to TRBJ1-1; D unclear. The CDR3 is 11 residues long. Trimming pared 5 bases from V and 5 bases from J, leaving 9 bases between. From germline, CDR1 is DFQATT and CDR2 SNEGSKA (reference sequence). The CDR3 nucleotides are TGCAGTGCTCTTAGGGTTACTGAAGCTTTCTTT. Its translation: CSALRVTEAFF.

For the CDR3, the DNA is TGTGCCAGCAGCTTGGCGGGAGGGATGGTGACAGATACGCAGTATTTT. This sequence encodes CASSLAGGMVTDTQYF. This chain connects TRBV7-2 to TRBJ2-3; 9 bases line up with TRBD2. J lost 3 bases, V lost 3 bases, and 7 bases had no gene match. CDR3 length: 16 residues. CDR1 is SGHTA and CDR2 is FQGNSA in the germline V gene.

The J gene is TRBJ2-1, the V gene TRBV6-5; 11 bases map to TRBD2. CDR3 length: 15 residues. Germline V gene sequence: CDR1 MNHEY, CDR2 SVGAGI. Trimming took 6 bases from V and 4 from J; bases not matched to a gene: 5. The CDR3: CASRYSGGAYNEQFF. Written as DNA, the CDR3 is TGTGCCAGCAGATATAGCGGGGGGGCTTACAATGAGCAGTTCTTC.

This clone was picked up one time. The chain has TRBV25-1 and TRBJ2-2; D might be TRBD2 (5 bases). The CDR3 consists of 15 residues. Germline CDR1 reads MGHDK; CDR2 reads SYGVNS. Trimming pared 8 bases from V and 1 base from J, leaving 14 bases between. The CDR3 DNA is TGTGCCAGCGAACGGTCCGCGGGGAACACCGGGGAGCTGTTTTTT. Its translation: CASERSAGNTGELFF.

The CDR3 coding sequence is TGCGCCAGCAGCCAAGGGGTCTGGGGCGACGAGCAGTACTTC. Its translation: CASSQGVWGDEQYF. The V gene is TRBV4-1, the J gene TRBJ2-7, with D tentatively TRBD1 (5 bases). Trimming pared 1 base from V and 5 bases from J, leaving 12 bases between. The V gene's germline CDR1 is MGHRA and CDR2 YSYEKL. The CDR3 sequence is 14 residues long.

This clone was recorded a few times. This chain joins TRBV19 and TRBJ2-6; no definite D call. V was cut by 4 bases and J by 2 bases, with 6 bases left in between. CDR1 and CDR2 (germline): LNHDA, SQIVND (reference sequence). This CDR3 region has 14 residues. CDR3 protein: CASSTQAGANVLTF. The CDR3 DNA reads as TGTGCCAGTAGTACTCAAGCTGGGGCCAACGTCCTGACTTTC.

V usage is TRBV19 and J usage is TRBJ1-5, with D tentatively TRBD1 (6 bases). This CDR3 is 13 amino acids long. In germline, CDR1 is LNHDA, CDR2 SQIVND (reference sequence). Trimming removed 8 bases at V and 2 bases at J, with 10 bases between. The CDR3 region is CASGDTRNQPQHF. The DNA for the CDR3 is TGTGCCAGTGGGGACACGCGCAATCAGCCCCAGCATTTT.

The CDR3 sequence is CASSTLDSLNTEAFF. The CDR3 coding sequence is TGTGCCAGTAGTACCCTAGACAGTCTGAACACTGAAGCTTTCTTT. This chain joins TRBV19 and TRBJ1-1; D might be TRBD1 (5 bases). Germline V CDR1 and CDR2: LNHDA, SQIVND (reference sequence). The CDR3 is 15 residues long. Deletions cut 4 bases from V and 0 bases from J, with 12 bases between.